The sequence of this TCR beta chain was determined in a study of STAT3 mutations in large granular lymphocyte leukemia. The trim removed 6 bases at V and 9 bases at J, leaving 9 bases unmatched. CDR1 is MDHEN, CDR2 SYDVKM, per germline. There are 14 residues in the CDR3. Study conclusions and caveats: Sampling intervals varied between patients and samples. In T-cell large granular lymphocyte leukemia, about half of patients showed multiple immunodominant subclonotypes.

For this clone: Antigen: not known.

The repertoire was sequenced with immunoSEQ multiplex PCR; TCRdb's copy has only in-frame clones and lacks some. This table holds about 20,000 clones, approximately 90% found once. The chain has TRBV28 and TRBJ1-5; 9 bases are shared with TRBD1. The sequencing sample was made of peripheral blood mononuclear cells. The TCR comes from a man aged 55-75 years with T-cell large granular lymphocyte leukemia. Some clones in this sample may be carry-over from other donors' samples. The CDR3 DNA reads TGTGCCAGCAGGGCGGGGACAGGGCGTGGGCCCCAGCATTTT. Its protein is CASRAGTGRGPQHF.